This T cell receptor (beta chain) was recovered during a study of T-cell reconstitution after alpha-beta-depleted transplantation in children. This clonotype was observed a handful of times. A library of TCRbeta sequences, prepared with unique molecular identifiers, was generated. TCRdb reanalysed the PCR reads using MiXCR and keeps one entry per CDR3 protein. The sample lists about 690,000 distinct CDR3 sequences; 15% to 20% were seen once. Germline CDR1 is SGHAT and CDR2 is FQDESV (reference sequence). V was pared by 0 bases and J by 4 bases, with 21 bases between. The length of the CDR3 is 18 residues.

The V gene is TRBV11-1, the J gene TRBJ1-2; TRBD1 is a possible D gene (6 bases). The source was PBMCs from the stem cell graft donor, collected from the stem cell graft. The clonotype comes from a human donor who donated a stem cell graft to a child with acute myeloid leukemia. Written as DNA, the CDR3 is TGTGCCAGCAGCTTAGCGGGCAGGGGACCATCCTTCGGCTATGGCTACACCTTC. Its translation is CASSLAGRGPSFGYGYTF.